This is a list of T cell receptor beta chains from one sample in a study of blood T cell repertoires in COVID-19. The repertoire was sequenced with immunoSEQ multiplex PCR; TCRdb's copy has only in-frame clones and lacks some. In the table there are around 150,000 clones, 78% of which are singletons. Sequencing was carried out using peripheral blood. Receptor source: a man between 60 and 75 years old who had recovered from COVID-19. Each CDR3 is given with its conserved first and last residue. The order of the fields is CDR3 DNA, CDR3 protein, clone size, D gene, J gene, V gene, CDR3 length. A D gene is named only where the DNA matches it firmly. Some rows mark clone size as missing; the rest say once, few, many or name a class of expanded clone.

CDR3nt: TGTGCCATCACCCCCCGACTAGCGGGAGTCTCTTACAATGAGCAGTTCTTC
CDR3aa: CAITPRLAGVSYNEQFF
abundance: NA
d_gene: TRBD2
j_gene: TRBJ2-1
v_gene: TRBV10-3
len: 17

CDR3nt: TGCGCCAGCAGCCAAGATCTCGCCAACAGGGCAGATACGCAGTATTTT
CDR3aa: CASSQDLANRADTQYF
abundance: NA
d_gene: NA
j_gene: TRBJ2-3
v_gene: TRBV4-3
len: 16

CDR3nt: TGCAGCGTCCAACCGGGACAGGGGAACTATGGCTACACCTTC
CDR3aa: CSVQPGQGNYGYTF
abundance: NA
d_gene: TRBD1
j_gene: TRBJ1-2
v_gene: TRBV29-1
len: 14

CDR3nt: TGCGCCAGCAGCCCCACGGGGGTTAGCGCTAACACAGATACGCAGTATTTT
CDR3aa: CASSPTGVSANTDTQYF
abundance: NA
d_gene: NA
j_gene: TRBJ2-3
v_gene: TRBV4-3
len: 17

CDR3nt: TGTGCCAGCAAGGAACCCCGACAGGGGCCTAACTATGGCTACACCTTC
CDR3aa: CASKEPRQGPNYGYTF
abundance: NA
d_gene: TRBD1
j_gene: TRBJ1-2
v_gene: TRBV6-6
len: 16

CDR3nt: TGTGCCAGCAGCTTTTCTTCGGCAGGGGTTCTCTTCGAGCAGTACTTC
CDR3aa: CASSFSSAGVLFEQYF
abundance: NA
d_gene: NA
j_gene: TRBJ2-7
v_gene: TRBV5-4
len: 16

CDR3nt: TGCGCCAGCAGCCCAAGACAGCAAGAGACCCAGTACTTC
CDR3aa: CASSPRQQETQYF
abundance: NA
d_gene: NA
j_gene: TRBJ2-5
v_gene: TRBV4-1
len: 13

CDR3nt: TGTGCCAGCAGTAGACTGAACTATGGCTACACCTTC
CDR3aa: CASSRLNYGYTF
abundance: once
d_gene: NA
j_gene: TRBJ1-2
v_gene: TRBV28
len: 12

CDR3nt: TGTGCCAGCTCAGAAGACAGTCTCTCTGGAAACACCATATATTTT
CDR3aa: CASSEDSLSGNTIYF
abundance: NA
d_gene: NA
j_gene: TRBJ1-3
v_gene: TRBV18
len: 15

CDR3nt: TGTGCCAGCAGTGAGGACAGGGTCTACTCTGAAGCTTTCTTT
CDR3aa: CASSEDRVYSEAFF
abundance: NA
d_gene: TRBD1
j_gene: TRBJ1-1
v_gene: TRBV2
len: 14

CDR3nt: TGTGCCATTCTTAGTGCAGCGGCACACATTAACTATGGCTACACCTTC
CDR3aa: CAILSAAAHINYGYTF
abundance: once
d_gene: NA
j_gene: TRBJ1-2
v_gene: TRBV10-3
len: 16

CDR3nt: TGCGCCAGCAGCTTAGGGGGAGTATCCTACACCGGGGAGCTGTTTTTT
CDR3aa: CASSLGGVSYTGELFF
abundance: NA
d_gene: NA
j_gene: TRBJ2-2
v_gene: TRBV5-1
len: 16

CDR3nt: TGTGCCAGCAGTTCACAAGGTCGGGGAACAACTAATGAAAAACTGTTTTTT
CDR3aa: CASSSQGRGTTNEKLFF
abundance: NA
d_gene: NA
j_gene: TRBJ1-4
v_gene: TRBV27
len: 17

CDR3nt: TGTGCCAGCAGCTTCCGAGGGATCAATCAGCCCCAGCATTTT
CDR3aa: CASSFRGINQPQHF
abundance: NA
d_gene: NA
j_gene: TRBJ1-5
v_gene: TRBV5-8
len: 14

CDR3nt: TGCGCCAGCAGCCAAGTCAGAGGGCCTAGCAATCAGCCCCAGCATTTT
CDR3aa: CASSQVRGPSNQPQHF
abundance: NA
d_gene: NA
j_gene: TRBJ1-5
v_gene: TRBV4-1
len: 16

CDR3nt: TGTGCCAGCAGTCGAACAGGGGCAAGCTACACCTTC
CDR3aa: CASSRTGASYTF
abundance: few
d_gene: TRBD1
j_gene: TRBJ1-2
v_gene: TRBV12-3/TRBV12-4
len: 12

CDR3nt: TGTGCCAGCAGCACCAGGGGCTGGGACACTGAAGCTTTCTTT
CDR3aa: CASSTRGWDTEAFF
abundance: NA
d_gene: NA
j_gene: TRBJ1-1
v_gene: TRBV9
len: 14

CDR3nt: TGTGCCAGCTCACCAAGGGTGACTAGCGGGACGCTTAGCACAGATACGCAGTATTTT
CDR3aa: CASSPRVTSGTLSTDTQYF
abundance: NA
d_gene: TRBD2
j_gene: TRBJ2-3
v_gene: TRBV18
len: 19

CDR3nt: TGTGCTTTTCAACAGGCTGCTCTTGGAAACACCATATATTTT
CDR3aa: CAFQQAALGNTIYF
abundance: NA
d_gene: NA
j_gene: TRBJ1-3
v_gene: TRBV30
len: 14

CDR3nt: TGTGCCAGCAGCAACAGGGCCCCAAGGGATGGCTACACCTTC
CDR3aa: CASSNRAPRDGYTF
abundance: NA
d_gene: NA
j_gene: TRBJ1-2
v_gene: TRBV7-9
len: 14

CDR3nt: TGTGCTAGTGGTTTGGTAGGGACAGGGCGCGCTTTCTTT
CDR3aa: CASGLVGTGRAFF
abundance: NA
d_gene: TRBD1
j_gene: TRBJ1-1
v_gene: TRBV12-5
len: 13

CDR3nt: TGCGCCAGCAGCTTTCTACAGAGCGGGGGCAATAGCGAGCAGTACTTC
CDR3aa: CASSFLQSGGNSEQYF
abundance: NA
d_gene: TRBD2
j_gene: TRBJ2-7
v_gene: TRBV5-1
len: 16

CDR3nt: TGTGCCATCAGTGAGTCAGGGGGTACCAACAATGAGCAGTTCTTC
CDR3aa: CAISESGGTNNEQFF
abundance: NA
d_gene: NA
j_gene: TRBJ2-1
v_gene: TRBV10-3
len: 15

CDR3nt: TGTGCCAGCAGCTCCCCGGGACAGAACACTGAAGCTTTCTTT
CDR3aa: CASSSPGQNTEAFF
abundance: NA
d_gene: NA
j_gene: TRBJ1-1
v_gene: TRBV28
len: 14

CDR3nt: TGTGCCAGCAGCTCTCTAGCGGGAGGTTTACGGGAGCTGTTTTTT
CDR3aa: CASSSLAGGLRELFF
abundance: NA
d_gene: TRBD2
j_gene: TRBJ2-2
v_gene: TRBV7-9
len: 15

CDR3nt: TGTGCCAGCAGCGCCAAGACAGGCGCGAACACCGGGGAGCTGTTTTTT
CDR3aa: CASSAKTGANTGELFF
abundance: NA
d_gene: NA
j_gene: TRBJ2-2
v_gene: TRBV7-2
len: 16

CDR3nt: TGTGCCAGCAGCTCACAGGGGGCCTACTATGGCTACACCTTC
CDR3aa: CASSSQGAYYGYTF
abundance: NA
d_gene: TRBD1
j_gene: TRBJ1-2
v_gene: TRBV2
len: 14

CDR3nt: TGTGCCAGTAGTACAGGGTCCGGCGCAGATACGCAGTATTTT
CDR3aa: CASSTGSGADTQYF
abundance: NA
d_gene: NA
j_gene: TRBJ2-3
v_gene: TRBV19
len: 14

CDR3nt: TGTGCCACCAGTGGGCCCCTCAGGGGGCCGGGAGATACGCAGTATTTT
CDR3aa: CATSGPLRGPGDTQYF
abundance: once
d_gene: TRBD1
j_gene: TRBJ2-3
v_gene: TRBV24-1
len: 16

CDR3nt: TGTGCCAGCAGCGGAGGGCTAGCGGGGGACCACAAAGAGACCCAGTACTTC
CDR3aa: CASSGGLAGDHKETQYF
abundance: NA
d_gene: TRBD2
j_gene: TRBJ2-5
v_gene: TRBV9
len: 17

CDR3nt: TGTGCCAGCAGTTTATCAAGCGGGCGCTACTTC
CDR3aa: CASSLSSGRYF
abundance: NA
d_gene: NA
j_gene: TRBJ2-5
v_gene: TRBV28
len: 11

CDR3nt: TGTGCCAGCAGCTTAAACAGAAACACCGGGGAGCTGTTTTTT
CDR3aa: CASSLNRNTGELFF
abundance: NA
d_gene: NA
j_gene: TRBJ2-2
v_gene: TRBV5-5
len: 14

CDR3nt: TGTGCCAGCAAAAGCGTGGGCAATCAGCCCCAGCATTTT
CDR3aa: CASKSVGNQPQHF
abundance: NA
d_gene: NA
j_gene: TRBJ1-5
v_gene: TRBV27
len: 13

CDR3nt: TGTGCCAGCAGTTTCCGGACAGGGGGCGACTATGGCTACACCTTC
CDR3aa: CASSFRTGGDYGYTF
abundance: NA
d_gene: TRBD1
j_gene: TRBJ1-2
v_gene: TRBV6-5
len: 15

CDR3nt: TGTGCCAGCTCACCAGCCTCGTGGGCAGAGCAGTACTTC
CDR3aa: CASSPASWAEQYF
abundance: few
d_gene: NA
j_gene: TRBJ2-7
v_gene: TRBV18
len: 13

CDR3nt: TGTGCCAGCAGAAAAATTACAGGGGACGTCTATGGCTACACCTTC
CDR3aa: CASRKITGDVYGYTF
abundance: NA
d_gene: TRBD1
j_gene: TRBJ1-2
v_gene: TRBV27
len: 15

CDR3nt: TGTGCCAGCAGCATACGGACAGGGTCTGCTACTGAAGCTTTCTTT
CDR3aa: CASSIRTGSATEAFF
abundance: NA
d_gene: TRBD1
j_gene: TRBJ1-1
v_gene: TRBV5-4
len: 15

CDR3nt: TGCGCCAGCAGCTTGGAACAGGGGGCAAATTCACCCCTCCACTTT
CDR3aa: CASSLEQGANSPLHF
abundance: once
d_gene: TRBD1
j_gene: TRBJ1-6
v_gene: TRBV5-1
len: 15

CDR3nt: TGTGCCAGCAGCTTAGACCCAGCGGGGGGCGGGGATACGCAGTATTTT
CDR3aa: CASSLDPAGGGDTQYF
abundance: few
d_gene: TRBD2
j_gene: TRBJ2-3
v_gene: TRBV7-2
len: 16

CDR3nt: TGTGCCAGCAGTACAGGGGCCCCGAACACTGAAGCTTTCTTT
CDR3aa: CASSTGAPNTEAFF
abundance: NA
d_gene: TRBD1
j_gene: TRBJ1-1
v_gene: TRBV6-5
len: 14

CDR3nt: TGTGCCAGCAGCCCCAAAAACACAGGCAATGAGCAGTTCTTC
CDR3aa: CASSPKNTGNEQFF
abundance: few
d_gene: NA
j_gene: TRBJ2-1
v_gene: TRBV7-9
len: 14

CDR3nt: TGTGCCAGCAGTCCCCGCTTCGGCAAAAACATTCAGTACTTC
CDR3aa: CASSPRFGKNIQYF
abundance: once
d_gene: NA
j_gene: TRBJ2-4
v_gene: TRBV28
len: 14

CDR3nt: TGTGCCAGCAGCCGATTTGGGACAGGGAACACTGAAGCTTTCTTT
CDR3aa: CASSRFGTGNTEAFF
abundance: few
d_gene: TRBD1
j_gene: TRBJ1-1
v_gene: TRBV7-9
len: 15

CDR3nt: TGTGCCAGTAGTTCCCCCGGGACTAGCGGTACCTACAATGAGCAGTTCTTC
CDR3aa: CASSSPGTSGTYNEQFF
abundance: NA
d_gene: TRBD2
j_gene: TRBJ2-1
v_gene: TRBV19
len: 17

CDR3nt: TGTGCCAGCAGCTTAGTTGGCCAGGGGAGCGCAGAGACCCAGTACTTC
CDR3aa: CASSLVGQGSAETQYF
abundance: NA
d_gene: NA
j_gene: TRBJ2-5
v_gene: TRBV7-2
len: 16

CDR3nt: TGTGCCAGCAGCTTGCGGCAGAACTATGGCTACACCTTC
CDR3aa: CASSLRQNYGYTF
abundance: NA
d_gene: NA
j_gene: TRBJ1-2
v_gene: TRBV7-2
len: 13

CDR3nt: TGTGCCAGCAGAACCGGGAGGATGGGTGAGCAGTACTTC
CDR3aa: CASRTGRMGEQYF
abundance: NA
d_gene: TRBD2
j_gene: TRBJ2-7
v_gene: TRBV28
len: 13

CDR3nt: TGTGCCAGCAGCCAATCCCCAGGGGTTCGAGAGACCCAGTACTTC
CDR3aa: CASSQSPGVRETQYF
abundance: NA
d_gene: NA
j_gene: TRBJ2-5
v_gene: TRBV7-9
len: 15

CDR3nt: TGTGCCAGCAGCTCAACCGGGACAGCCGATTCACCCCTCCACTTT
CDR3aa: CASSSTGTADSPLHF
abundance: NA
d_gene: TRBD1
j_gene: TRBJ1-6
v_gene: TRBV6-2/TRBV6-3
len: 15

CDR3nt: TGCGCCAGCAGCCCGGGACAGACCGTCTCTGGAAACACCATATATTTT
CDR3aa: CASSPGQTVSGNTIYF
abundance: medium-sized
d_gene: TRBD1
j_gene: TRBJ1-3
v_gene: TRBV5-1
len: 16

CDR3nt: TGTGCCAGCAGTGAAAATCTGGGGAGGGCCTCACCCCTCCACTTT
CDR3aa: CASSENLGRASPLHF
abundance: NA
d_gene: NA
j_gene: TRBJ1-6
v_gene: TRBV2
len: 15

CDR3nt: TGTGCCAGCAACTCTGGGGGCGGTTATGACCAGCCCCAGCATTTT
CDR3aa: CASNSGGGYDQPQHF
abundance: once
d_gene: NA
j_gene: TRBJ1-5
v_gene: TRBV6-5
len: 15

CDR3nt: TGTGCCACCAGCAGAGGGACAGGGGGCCGTCCGAGAACTGGAAACACCATATATTTT
CDR3aa: CATSRGTGGRPRTGNTIYF
abundance: NA
d_gene: TRBD1
j_gene: TRBJ1-3
v_gene: TRBV15
len: 19

CDR3nt: TGTGCCAGCAGTCAGACAGGGGTTAACTATGGCTACACCTTC
CDR3aa: CASSQTGVNYGYTF
abundance: NA
d_gene: TRBD1
j_gene: TRBJ1-2
v_gene: TRBV25-1
len: 14

CDR3nt: TGTGCCAGCAGCTCCCGACAGGGGAATTCACCCCTCCACTTT
CDR3aa: CASSSRQGNSPLHF
abundance: NA
d_gene: TRBD1
j_gene: TRBJ1-6
v_gene: TRBV9
len: 14